The present TCR beta chain was sequenced within a study of shared clonotypes between healthy human individuals. Study as a whole: Per-donor plates numbered three CD4 naive, three CD4 memory, two CD8 naive and one CD8 memory.

Several immunoSEQ plates held equal portions of the genomic DNA taken from each subset. The method was immunoSEQ multiplex PCR; TCRdb's version includes in-frame clones alone and lacks a portion of them. The sample has a few hundred thousand clones; over 65% are singletons. V dropped 2 bases and J dropped 7; count of bases not matched to a gene: 10. The CDR3 has 16 residues. Germline CDR1 reads LNHDA; CDR2 reads SQIVND (reference sequence). Donors, without exception, were Caucasian adults residing in Nashville, Tennessee. Memory CD4+ cells were the fraction left after CD45RA+ naive selection. The chain joins TRBV19 to TRBJ2-1; TRBD2 matches at 8 bases. Sample: memory CD4+ T cells sorted from blood. Subset denoted: CD45RA-negative fraction. The receptor comes from a man aged 25 to 45 in good health. In DNA, the CDR3 is TGTGCCAGTAGTATATCGGGAGGGCCTAGAGTAAATGAGCAGTTCTTC. Translation: CASSISGGPRVNEQFF.